The clone carrying this T cell receptor beta chain has only a few counts. These data are taken from a study of blood T cells in healthy people across ages. V was trimmed by 0 bases and J by 0 bases, leaving 15 bases between them. The CDR3 runs 18 residues. In germline, CDR1 is LNHNV, CDR2 YYDKDF (reference sequence). Using a J-beta primer mix together with a sample-barcoded 5' primer, a second PCR was run for roughly 7 to 12 cycles. TCRdb reprocessed the 5' RACE reads via MiXCR and lists one record per CDR3 protein. The sample holds fewer than 2 million distinct CDR3 sequences, around 40% seen once. This TCR was recovered from a human donor in good health. The V and J genes are TRBV15 and TRBJ2-1; D gene ambiguous. The sample comprised blood. The CDR3 protein is CATSRDRSQMSSYNEQFF. The DNA for the CDR3 is TGTGCCACCAGCAGAGACCGTAGCCAGATGAGCTCCTACAATGAGCAGTTCTTC.